This T cell receptor (beta chain) was identified in a study of blood T cell repertoires in COVID-19. As handled by the study authors: Amplification with reference gene primers provided the estimates of nucleated cell counts. Some clones are missing from TCRdb's copy, which holds only in-frame ones; the method was immunoSEQ multiplex PCR. V and J calls and clone size are given by that table; D and trimming were obtained from the DNA. The sample has roughly 280,000 clones, 85% to 90% seen once. Study members were between about 18 and 95 years old and lived in some 22 US regions. Self-reported history from a screening survey and questionnaire set each donor's cohort. Germline V gives CDR1 SNHLY, CDR2 FYNNEI. The CDR3 length is 15 residues. Trimming pared 4 bases from V and 2 bases from J, leaving 12 bases between.

The clonotype was recovered from a woman in her twenties or thirties with acute COVID-19. The chain uses TRBV2 and TRBJ1-5; D unclear. Sequenced material: PBMCs or T cells enriched from blood (not recorded which). The CDR3 sequence is CASSGALGGNQPQHF. As DNA, the CDR3 is TGTGCCAGCAGTGGGGCCCTGGGAGGCAATCAGCCCCAGCATTTT.